The rows below give T cell receptor beta chains drawn from one sample of a study of shared clonotypes between healthy human individuals. TCRdb's copy holds only in-frame clones and misses some; the assay was immunoSEQ multiplex PCR. The sample contains about 2,200,000 clones, roughly 91% of which appear only once. Input material: naive CD8+ T cells from PBMCs. All receptors derive from a man aged 18 to 35 in good health. Some clones in this sample may be carry-over from other donors' samples. The CDR3 runs from the conserved cysteine through the conserved F or W. D genes are given only for firm matches. The size entry is marked missing in some rows and otherwise reads once, few, many or a size class.

j_call,v_call,clone_size,cdr3_length,d_call,cdr3_nt,cdr3_aa
TRBJ1-1,TRBV7-9,.,15,.,TGTGCCAGCAGCTCACATAGGACACCAAACACTGAAGCTTTCTTT,CASSSHRTPNTEAFF
TRBJ2-1,TRBV9,.,14,.,TGTGCCAGCAGCCCCCCGACTAGTAACCATGAGCAGTTCTTC,CASSPPTSNHEQFF
TRBJ1-1,TRBV5-6,.,15,.,TGTGCCAGCAGCTTGGGCAATCGACCGAACACTGAAGCTTTCTTT,CASSLGNRPNTEAFF
TRBJ2-5,TRBV19,.,16,TRBD2,TGTGCCAGCCAACCCCTGGGACTAGCGGGACAAGAGACCCAGTACTTC,CASQPLGLAGQETQYF
TRBJ2-1,TRBV27,.,15,TRBD2,TGTGCCAGCAGCCTACTAGCGGGAGTCTACAATGAGCAGTTCTTC,CASSLLAGVYNEQFF
TRBJ1-1,TRBV4-2,.,14,.,TGTGCCAGCAGCCAAGAAAGCGAGAACACTGAAGCTTTCTTT,CASSQESENTEAFF
TRBJ2-1,TRBV5-8,once,17,.,TGTGCCAGCAGCACCCTCTCGAGTGGGGCTGGCCGCAATGAGCAGTTCTTC,CASSTLSSGAGRNEQFF
TRBJ2-7,TRBV5-8,.,13,.,TGTGCCAGCAGCGCCTCCATGTCCTACGAGCAGTACTTC,CASSASMSYEQYF
TRBJ2-1,TRBV5-1,.,15,TRBD2,TGCGCCAGCAGCTTGACAGCGGGAGGCTACAATGAGCAGTTCTTC,CASSLTAGGYNEQFF
TRBJ1-1,TRBV11-3,.,16,TRBD1,TGTGCCAGCAGCTCTGGTACAGGGGGCCCCAACACTGAAGCTTTCTTT,CASSSGTGGPNTEAFF
TRBJ2-7,TRBV2,.,15,TRBD1,TGTGCCAGCAGTTCCGGGACAGGGGACCAATACGAGCAGTACTTC,CASSSGTGDQYEQYF
TRBJ1-1,TRBV5-6,.,14,.,TGTGCCAGCAGCTTGGGTGTGGGGGTCACTGAAGCTTTCTTT,CASSLGVGVTEAFF
TRBJ2-2,TRBV5-4,once,13,.,TGTGCCAGCAGCTTGGGGGGAACCGGGGAGCTGTTTTTT,CASSLGGTGELFF
TRBJ1-1,TRBV28,.,12,.,TGTGCCAGCAGCCGAGGGGGCACTGAAGCTTTCTTT,CASSRGGTEAFF
TRBJ2-2,TRBV27,.,13,.,TGTGCCAGCACAGTCAGGGTAACCGGGGAGCTGTTTTTT,CASTVRVTGELFF
TRBJ1-4,TRBV7-9,.,15,.,TGTGCCAGCAGCGAATTCCGGGCCTTTGGGGAAAAACTGTTTTTT,CASSEFRAFGEKLFF